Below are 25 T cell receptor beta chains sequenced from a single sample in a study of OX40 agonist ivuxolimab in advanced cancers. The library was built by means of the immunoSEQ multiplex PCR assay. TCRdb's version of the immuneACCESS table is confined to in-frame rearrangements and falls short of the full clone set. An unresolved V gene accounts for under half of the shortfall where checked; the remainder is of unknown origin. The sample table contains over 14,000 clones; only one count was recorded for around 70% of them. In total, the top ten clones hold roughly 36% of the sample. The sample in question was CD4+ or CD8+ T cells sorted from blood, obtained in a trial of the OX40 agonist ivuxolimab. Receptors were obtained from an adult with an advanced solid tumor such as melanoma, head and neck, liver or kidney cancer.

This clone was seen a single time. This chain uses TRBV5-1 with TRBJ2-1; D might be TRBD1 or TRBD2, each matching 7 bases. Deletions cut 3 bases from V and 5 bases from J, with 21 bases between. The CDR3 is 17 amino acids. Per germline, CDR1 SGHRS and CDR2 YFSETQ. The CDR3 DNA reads TGCGCCAGCAGCTCGGTGCAGGGGGGCGCGGGGGACAATGAGCAGTTCTTC. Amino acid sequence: CASSSVQGGAGDNEQFF.

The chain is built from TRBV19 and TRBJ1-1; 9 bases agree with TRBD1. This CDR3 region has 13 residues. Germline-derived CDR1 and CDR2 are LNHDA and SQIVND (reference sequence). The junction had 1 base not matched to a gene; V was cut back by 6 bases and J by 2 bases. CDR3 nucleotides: TGTGCCAGTAGACAGGGGGCCAACACTGAAGCTTTCTTT. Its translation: CASRQGANTEAFF.

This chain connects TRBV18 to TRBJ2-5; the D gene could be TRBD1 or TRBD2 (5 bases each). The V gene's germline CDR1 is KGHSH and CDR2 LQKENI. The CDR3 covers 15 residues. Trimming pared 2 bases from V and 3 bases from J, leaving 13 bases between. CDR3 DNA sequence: TGTGCCAGCTCACCATTCCGGGACGGCGAAGAGACCCAGTACTTC. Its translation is CASSPFRDGEETQYF.

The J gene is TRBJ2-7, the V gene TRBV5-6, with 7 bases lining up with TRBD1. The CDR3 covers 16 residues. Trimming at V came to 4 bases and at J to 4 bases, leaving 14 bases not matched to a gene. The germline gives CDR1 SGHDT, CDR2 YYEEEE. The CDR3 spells CASSLTNMDRRYEQYF. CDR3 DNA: TGTGCCAGCAGCCTAACCAACATGGACAGGAGATACGAGCAGTACTTC.

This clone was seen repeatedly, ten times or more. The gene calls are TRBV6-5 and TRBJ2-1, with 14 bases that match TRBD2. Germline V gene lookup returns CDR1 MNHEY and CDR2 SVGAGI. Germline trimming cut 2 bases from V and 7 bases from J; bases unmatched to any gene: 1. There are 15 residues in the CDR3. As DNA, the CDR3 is TGTGCCAGCAGTTACGGGACTAGCGGGAGTAATGAGCAGTTCTTC. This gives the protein CASSYGTSGSNEQFF.

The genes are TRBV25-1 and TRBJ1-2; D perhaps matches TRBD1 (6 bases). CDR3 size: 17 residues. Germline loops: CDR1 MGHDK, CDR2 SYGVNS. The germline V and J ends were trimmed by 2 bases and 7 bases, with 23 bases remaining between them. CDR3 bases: TGTGCCAGCAGTGAAGGAGGGGGAACAGGCGGGCCCTTTGGCTACACCTTC. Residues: CASSEGGGTGGPFGYTF.

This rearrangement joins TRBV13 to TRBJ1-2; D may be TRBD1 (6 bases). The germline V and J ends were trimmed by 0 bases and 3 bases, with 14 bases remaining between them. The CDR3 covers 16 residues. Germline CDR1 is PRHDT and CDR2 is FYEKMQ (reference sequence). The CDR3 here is CASSLGRARGDYGYTF. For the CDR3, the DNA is TGTGCCAGCAGCTTAGGCCGGGCCAGGGGAGACTATGGCTACACCTTC.

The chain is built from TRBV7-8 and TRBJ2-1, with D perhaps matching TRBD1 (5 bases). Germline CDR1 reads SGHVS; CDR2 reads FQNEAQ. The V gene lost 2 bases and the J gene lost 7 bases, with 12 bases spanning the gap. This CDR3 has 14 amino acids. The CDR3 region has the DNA TGTGCCAGCAGCTTAAAATCAGGGTCTAATGAGCAGTTCTTC. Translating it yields CASSLKSGSNEQFF.

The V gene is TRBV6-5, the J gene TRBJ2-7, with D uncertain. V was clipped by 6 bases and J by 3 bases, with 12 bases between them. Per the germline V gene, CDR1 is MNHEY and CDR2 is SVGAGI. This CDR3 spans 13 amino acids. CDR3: CASSTHDGYEQYF. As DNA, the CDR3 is TGTGCCAGCAGCACCCACGATGGCTACGAGCAGTACTTC.

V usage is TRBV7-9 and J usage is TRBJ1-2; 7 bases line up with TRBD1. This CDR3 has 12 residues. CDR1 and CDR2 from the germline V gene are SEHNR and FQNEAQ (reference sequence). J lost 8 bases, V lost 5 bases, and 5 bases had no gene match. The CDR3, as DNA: TGTGCCAGCAGCCTCGGACAGGCGGGCTACACCTTC. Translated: CASSLGQAGYTF.

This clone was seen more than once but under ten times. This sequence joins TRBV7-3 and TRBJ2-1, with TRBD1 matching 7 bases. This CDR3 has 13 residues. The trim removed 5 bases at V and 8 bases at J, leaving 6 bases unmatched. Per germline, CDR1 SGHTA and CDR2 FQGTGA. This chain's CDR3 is CASSNGQVHEQFF. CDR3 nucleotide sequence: TGTGCCAGCAGCAACGGACAGGTCCATGAGCAGTTCTTC. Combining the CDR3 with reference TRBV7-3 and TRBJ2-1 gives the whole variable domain GAGVSQTPSNKVTEKGKYVELRCDPISGHTALYWYRQSLGQGPEFLIYFQGTGAADDSGLPNDRFFAVRPEGSVSTLKIQRTERGDSAVYLCASSNGQVHEQFFGPGTRLTVL.

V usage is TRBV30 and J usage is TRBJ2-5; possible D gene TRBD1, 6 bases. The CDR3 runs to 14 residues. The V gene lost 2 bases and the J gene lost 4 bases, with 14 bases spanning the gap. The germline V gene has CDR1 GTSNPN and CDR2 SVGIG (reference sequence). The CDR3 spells CAWSWAGASETQYF. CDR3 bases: TGTGCCTGGAGTTGGGCAGGGGCCTCAGAGACCCAGTACTTC.

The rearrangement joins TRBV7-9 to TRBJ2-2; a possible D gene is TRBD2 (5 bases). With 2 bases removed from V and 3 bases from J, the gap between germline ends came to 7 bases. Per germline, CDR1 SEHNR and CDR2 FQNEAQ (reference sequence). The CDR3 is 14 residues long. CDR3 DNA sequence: TGTGCCAGCAGCTTACTGGGAGACACCGGGGAGCTGTTTTTT. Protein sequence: CASSLLGDTGELFF.

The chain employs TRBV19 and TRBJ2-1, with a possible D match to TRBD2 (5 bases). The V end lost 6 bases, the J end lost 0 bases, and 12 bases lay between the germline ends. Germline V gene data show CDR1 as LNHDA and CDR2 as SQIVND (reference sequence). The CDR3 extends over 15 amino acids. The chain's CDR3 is CASSSDSSSYNEQFF. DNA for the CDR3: TGTGCCAGTAGCTCGGACTCCTCCTCCTACAATGAGCAGTTCTTC.

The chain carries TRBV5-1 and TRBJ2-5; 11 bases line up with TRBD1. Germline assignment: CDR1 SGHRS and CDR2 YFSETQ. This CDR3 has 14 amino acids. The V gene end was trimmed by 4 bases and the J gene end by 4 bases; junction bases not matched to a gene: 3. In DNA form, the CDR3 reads TGCGCCAGCAGCCCTGGGACAGGGGGAGAGACCCAGTACTTC. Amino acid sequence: CASSPGTGGETQYF.

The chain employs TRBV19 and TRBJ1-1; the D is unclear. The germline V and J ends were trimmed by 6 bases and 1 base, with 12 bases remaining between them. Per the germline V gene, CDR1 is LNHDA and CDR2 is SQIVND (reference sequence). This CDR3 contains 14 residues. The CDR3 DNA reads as TGTGCCAGTAGATACGCGACCGGGAACACTGAAGCTTTCTTT. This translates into CASRYATGNTEAFF.

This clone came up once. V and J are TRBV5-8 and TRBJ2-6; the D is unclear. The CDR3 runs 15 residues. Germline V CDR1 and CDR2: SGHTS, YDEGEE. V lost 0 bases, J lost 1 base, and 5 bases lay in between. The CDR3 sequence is CASSLGQSGANVLTF. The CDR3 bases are TGTGCCAGCAGCTTGGGGCAGTCTGGGGCCAACGTCCTGACTTTC.

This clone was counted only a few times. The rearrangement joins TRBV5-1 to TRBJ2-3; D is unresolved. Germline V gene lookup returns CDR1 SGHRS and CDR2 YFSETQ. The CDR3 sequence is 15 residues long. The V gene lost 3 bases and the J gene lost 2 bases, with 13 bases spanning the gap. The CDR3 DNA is TGCGCCAGCAGCTCGGCAGGAGATCACACAGATACGCAGTATTTT. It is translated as CASSSAGDHTDTQYF.

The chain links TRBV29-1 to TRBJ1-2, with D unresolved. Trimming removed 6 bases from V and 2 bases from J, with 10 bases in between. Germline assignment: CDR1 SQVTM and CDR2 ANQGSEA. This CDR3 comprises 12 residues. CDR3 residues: CSVWSGNYGYTF. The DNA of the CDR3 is TGCAGCGTGTGGTCGGGGAACTATGGCTACACCTTC.

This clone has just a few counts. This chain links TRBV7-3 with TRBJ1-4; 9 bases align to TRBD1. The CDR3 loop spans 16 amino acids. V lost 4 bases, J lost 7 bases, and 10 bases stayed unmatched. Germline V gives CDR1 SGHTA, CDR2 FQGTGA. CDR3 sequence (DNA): TGTGCCAGCAGCTCGACAAACAGGGGGCTGAGTGAAAAACTGTTTTTT. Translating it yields CASSSTNRGLSEKLFF. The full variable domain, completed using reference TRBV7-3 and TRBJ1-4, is GAGVSQTPSNKVTEKGKYVELRCDPISGHTALYWYRQSLGQGPEFLIYFQGTGAADDSGLPNDRFFAVRPEGSVSTLKIQRTERGDSAVYLCASSSTNRGLSEKLFFGSGTQLSVL.

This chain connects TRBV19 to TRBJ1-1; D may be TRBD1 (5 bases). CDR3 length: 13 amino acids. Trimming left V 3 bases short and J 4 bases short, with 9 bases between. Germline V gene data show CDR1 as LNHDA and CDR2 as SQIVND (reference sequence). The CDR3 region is CASSMAGPTEAFF. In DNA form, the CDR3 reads TGTGCCAGTAGTATGGCGGGGCCCACTGAAGCTTTCTTT.

This CDR3 reads CASSSGQGGNEKLFF. CDR3 nucleotide sequence: TGTGCCAGCAGCTCCGGACAGGGTGGGAATGAAAAACTGTTTTTT. The gene calls are TRBV5-5 and TRBJ1-4; 8 bases fit TRBD1. V shed 3 bases and J 5 bases; nucleotides not matched to a gene: 6. From germline, CDR1 is SGHKS and CDR2 YYEKEE (reference sequence). This CDR3 is built from 15 residues. Supplemented by reference TRBV5-5 and TRBJ1-4, the full variable domain reads DAGVTQSPTHLIKTRGQQVTLRCSPISGHKSVSWYQQVLGQGPQFIFQYYEKEERGRGNFPDRFSARQFPNYSSELNVNALLLGDSALYLCASSSGQGGNEKLFFGSGTQLSVL.

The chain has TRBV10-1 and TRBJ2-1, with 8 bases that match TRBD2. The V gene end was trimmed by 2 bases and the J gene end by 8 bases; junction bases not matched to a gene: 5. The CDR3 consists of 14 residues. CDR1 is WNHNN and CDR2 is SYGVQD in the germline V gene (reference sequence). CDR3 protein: CASSESGSGDEQFF. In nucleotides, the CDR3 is TGCGCCAGCAGTGAGAGCGGGAGCGGGGATGAGCAGTTCTTC.

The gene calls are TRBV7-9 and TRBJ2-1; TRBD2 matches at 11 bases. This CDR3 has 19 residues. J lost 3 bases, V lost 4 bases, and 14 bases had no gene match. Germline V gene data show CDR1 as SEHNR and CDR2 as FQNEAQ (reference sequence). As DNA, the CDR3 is TGTGCCAGCAGCTCTACTAGCGGGAGTAAGGAGGGGGACTACAATGAGCAGTTCTTC. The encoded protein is CASSSTSGSKEGDYNEQFF.

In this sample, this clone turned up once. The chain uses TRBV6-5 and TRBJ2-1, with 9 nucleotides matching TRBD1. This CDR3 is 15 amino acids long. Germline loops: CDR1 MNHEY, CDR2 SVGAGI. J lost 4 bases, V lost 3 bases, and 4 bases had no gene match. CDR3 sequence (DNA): TGTGCCAGCAGTTATGGGACAGGGCAGTACAATGAGCAGTTCTTC. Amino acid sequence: CASSYGTGQYNEQFF.